These 13 T cell receptor beta chains were all obtained from the same sample, sequenced in a study of T cell responses to AZD1222 COVID-19 vaccine. Libraries were prepared by immunoSEQ multiplex PCR; TCRdb keeps only in-frame clonotypes and omits some of them. The table includes approximately 100,000 clones, approximately 91% detected once. Sequenced material: peripheral blood, taken on day 0 of AZD1222 vaccination. These receptors all come from an adult in good health.

The gene calls are TRBV28 and TRBJ1-5; D perhaps matches TRBD1 (6 bases). The germline V and J ends were trimmed by 2 bases and 0 bases, with 23 bases remaining between them. This CDR3 has 20 amino acids. Germline-derived CDR1 and CDR2 are MDHEN and SYDVKM. This CDR3 is CASSLPLVAGARYSNQPQHF. CDR3 sequence (DNA): TGTGCCAGCAGTTTACCCCTGGTGGCAGGGGCCCGTTATAGCAATCAGCCCCAGCATTTT.

The V gene is TRBV16, the J gene TRBJ2-1; 7 bases fit TRBD2. The V and J ends lost 0 bases and 5 bases, in that order; junction bases with no gene match: 4. CDR1 and CDR2 from the germline V gene are KGHSY and FQNENV. The CDR3 sequence is 15 residues long. CDR3 loop: CASSQSGLQNNEQFF. CDR3 in DNA: TGTGCCAGCAGCCAATCGGGACTACAAAACAATGAGCAGTTCTTC. Full variable domain (missing parts from reference TRBV16 and TRBJ2-1): GEEVAQTPKHLVRGEGQKAKLYCAPIKGHSYVFWYQQVLKNEFKFLISFQNENVFDETGMPKERFSAKCLPNSPCSLEIQATKLEDSAVYFCASSQSGLQNNEQFFGPGTRLTVL.

The CDR3 is CASSVLGGGYNEQFF. CDR3 nucleotide sequence: TGTGCCAGTAGTGTCCTAGGCGGGGGATACAATGAGCAGTTCTTC. V and J are TRBV19 and TRBJ2-1; 7 bases align to TRBD2. The trim removed 5 bases at V and 4 bases at J, leaving 8 bases unmatched. The CDR3 contains 15 residues. The germline CDR1 and CDR2 sequences are LNHDA and SQIVND (reference sequence).

This CDR3 is CASSVGPDLGAFF. The CDR3 nucleotides read TGTGCCAGCAGTGTTGGGCCCGATCTTGGAGCTTTCTTT. The V call is TRBV25-1, the J call TRBJ1-1; no firm D call. Germline CDR1 MGHDK, CDR2 SYGVNS. The CDR3 has 13 amino acids. The V and J ends lost 4 bases and 10 bases respectively, with 16 bases between them.

The V and J genes are TRBV13 and TRBJ2-7; TRBD2 matches 12 bases. CDR3 length: 17 residues. With 4 bases clipped from V and 0 bases from J, the junction kept 7 bases outside the gene matches. Germline CDR1 PRHDT, CDR2 FYEKMQ (reference sequence). The CDR3 DNA sequence: TGTGCCAGCAGCTGGGGACTAGCGGGTCCCAACTCCTACGAGCAGTACTTC. Its translation: CASSWGLAGPNSYEQYF.

This rearrangement joins TRBV29-1 to TRBJ1-2; D remains unclear. Trimming left V 2 bases short and J 3 bases short, with 10 bases between. In germline, CDR1 is SQVTM, CDR2 ANQGSEA. The CDR3 runs to 13 residues. The CDR3 reads CSVETPEDYGYTF. CDR3 nucleotides: TGCAGCGTTGAAACCCCGGAGGACTATGGCTACACCTTC.

V and J are TRBV20-1 and TRBJ1-4, with D uncertain. The CDR3 has 14 amino acids. Germline values: CDR1 DFQATT, CDR2 SNEGSKA (reference sequence). V dropped 3 bases and J dropped 8 bases, with 16 bases sitting between them. The CDR3 DNA sequence: TGCAGTGCTAGTTCGGGAACTTGGGCCGAAAAACTGTTTTTT. As protein: CSASSGTWAEKLFF.

The chain joins TRBV6-5 to TRBJ1-2; 7 positions match TRBD1. CDR1 MNHEY and CDR2 SVGAGI come from the germline V gene. Germline trimming cut 10 bases from V and 5 bases from J; bases unmatched to any gene: 10. The CDR3 length is 13 residues. The CDR3 nucleotides are TGTGCCACCTCACAGGGGACAGTTTATGGCTACACCTTC. Its translation is CATSQGTVYGYTF.

V is TRBV18 and J is TRBJ1-5; D perhaps matches TRBD1 (5 bases). V shed 6 bases and J shed 0 bases, with 15 bases lying between them. Germline V gives CDR1 KGHSH, CDR2 LQKENI. This CDR3 region has 16 residues. CDR3 sequence: CASSPGGRRSNQPQHF. CDR3 in DNA: TGTGCCAGCTCCCCGGGGGGGAGACGTAGCAATCAGCCCCAGCATTTT.

In DNA, the CDR3 is TGTGCCAGCAGCTTAGAACTTCAGAAAAGCTCCTACAATGAGCAGTTCTTC. This sequence encodes CASSLELQKSSYNEQFF. The genes are TRBV7-9 and TRBJ2-1, with D unresolved. Per the germline V gene, CDR1 is SEHNR and CDR2 is FQNEAQ (reference sequence). Trimming left V 1 base short and J 0 bases short, with 13 bases between. The CDR3 spans 17 residues.

The rearrangement uses TRBV24-1 and TRBJ1-4, with D possibly matching TRBD1 (6 bases). Germline V gives CDR1 KGHDR, CDR2 SFDVKD. Trimming took 4 bases from V and 10 from J, leaving 15 bases between them. This CDR3 has 14 residues. CDR3 sequence reads: CATSEAQGFGKLFF. The CDR3 nucleotides read TGTGCCACCAGTGAAGCACAGGGATTCGGAAAACTGTTTTTT.

J is TRBJ2-7 and V is TRBV30, with a tentative D call TRBD1 (6 bases). Germline CDR1 GTSNPN, CDR2 SVGIG (reference sequence). There are 12 residues in the CDR3. V gave up 1 base and J gave up 3 bases, with 7 bases separating them. The CDR3 nucleotides are TGTGCCTGGAGTGCACAGGGCTACGAGCAGTACGTC. Protein: CAWSAQGYEQYV.

V is TRBV5-1 and J is TRBJ2-1; D perhaps matches TRBD1 (5 bases). The CDR3 has 15 residues. The germline V and J ends were trimmed by 0 bases and 0 bases, with 7 bases remaining between them. Germline CDR1 SGHRS, CDR2 YFSETQ. CDR3 DNA sequence: TGCGCCAGCAGCTTGGGGGGCATCTCCTACAATGAGCAGTTCTTC. Translation: CASSLGGISYNEQFF.